Following are 22 T cell receptor beta chains from one sample sequenced in a study of blood T cell repertoires in COVID-19. Only in-frame clones appear in the TCRdb table, and some are missing; sequencing was by immunoSEQ multiplex PCR. The repertoire has some 330,000 clones, about nine tenths of them found once; the top ten carry less than 2%. Sequencing was performed on peripheral blood. All receptors derive from a woman aged 30 to 39 with COVID-19, enrolled during active disease.

This chain uses TRBV7-9 with TRBJ1-4; 7 bases agree with TRBD1. The J segment lost 13 bases and the V segment lost 3 bases, leaving 5 bases of the junction unmatched. The CDR3 consists of 12 residues. Looked up from germline, CDR1 is SEHNR and CDR2 is FQNEAQ (reference sequence). The CDR3 DNA is TGTGCCAGCAGCTTGTGGGACAGTCTACTGTTTTTT. As protein: CASSLWDSLLFF.

The chain uses TRBV5-8 and TRBJ1-1; 9 bases align to TRBD1. V lost 4 bases, J lost 11 bases, and 9 bases stayed unmatched. In germline, CDR1 is SGHTS, CDR2 YDEGEE. This CDR3 comprises 13 residues. The CDR3 spells CASSPGQGRMAFF. Written as DNA, the CDR3 is TGTGCCAGCAGCCCCGGACAGGGGAGGATGGCTTTCTTT.

This clone appeared a few times. V usage is TRBV20-1 and J usage is TRBJ2-1; TRBD2 matches 10 bases. V lost 3 bases to trimming and J lost 6 bases; unmatched junction nucleotides: 11. The CDR3 runs 16 residues. Germline V gene data show CDR1 as DFQATT and CDR2 as SNEGSKA (reference sequence). In nucleotides, the CDR3 is TGCAGTGCTAGTCTCGCCCTAGCGGGGGCCACCAATGAGCAGTTCTTC. It encodes CSASLALAGATNEQFF.

This rearrangement joins TRBV5-8 to TRBJ1-5; TRBD1 agrees at 7 bases. This CDR3 contains 14 residues. In germline, CDR1 is SGHTS, CDR2 YDEGEE. V shed 3 bases and J 5 bases; nucleotides not matched to a gene: 5. The CDR3 sequence is CASSSTGWYQPQHF. In nucleotides, the CDR3 is TGTGCCAGCAGCTCGACAGGGTGGTATCAGCCCCAGCATTTT.

This clone was seen only a few times. V is TRBV11-2 and J is TRBJ1-3; D perhaps matches TRBD1 (5 bases). This CDR3 is 17 amino acids long. Trimming took off 8 bases at V and 1 base at J, with 21 bases between the two ends. Germline loops: CDR1 SGHAT, CDR2 FQNNGV. CDR3 DNA sequence: TGTGCCAGCCGTCTTGGGGGGACGGGCCTATCTGGAAACACCATATATTTT. Translation gives CASRLGGTGLSGNTIYF.

The gene calls are TRBV25-1 and TRBJ1-2, with 7 positions matching TRBD1. The ends lost 1 base at V and 7 bases at J; junction bases unmatched: 3. Germline V gene data show CDR1 as MGHDK and CDR2 as SYGVNS. The CDR3 runs to 13 residues. In DNA, the CDR3 is TGTGCCAGCAGTGAATCCAGGGACAGTGGCTACACCTTC. It encodes CASSESRDSGYTF.

This clone was found many times. V usage is TRBV7-2 and J usage is TRBJ1-2, with TRBD1 identical over 8 bases. The germline CDR1 and CDR2 sequences are SGHTA and FQGNSA. The CDR3 loop spans 16 amino acids. J lost 2 bases, V lost 4 bases, and 9 bases had no gene match. The CDR3: CASSSSQGGGNYGYTF. The CDR3 nucleotides are TGTGCCAGCAGCTCATCACAGGGGGGAGGGAACTATGGCTACACCTTC.

The genes are TRBV9 and TRBJ1-2; 8 bases agree with TRBD1. The CDR3 extends over 14 amino acids. Germline-derived CDR1 and CDR2 are SGDLS and YYNGEE. J gave up 7 bases and V 1 base, and 6 bases lay outside the gene matches. CDR3 loop: CASSVQQGVSGYTF. CDR3 bases: TGTGCCAGCAGCGTACAACAGGGGGTTAGTGGCTACACCTTC.

The CDR3 protein is CASSLRTGNTEAFF. Written as DNA, the CDR3 is TGCGCCAGCAGCTTGCGAACGGGGAACACTGAAGCTTTCTTT. The chain combines TRBV5-1 with TRBJ1-1, with D uncertain. The germline V gene encodes CDR1 SGHRS and CDR2 YFSETQ. The CDR3 has 14 amino acids. V gave up 1 base and J gave up 1 base, with 8 bases separating them.

This clone was seen a single time. This chain connects TRBV12-5 to TRBJ1-1; no clear D. This CDR3 contains 15 residues. Germline V gene lookup returns CDR1 LGHNT and CDR2 FRNRAP. Trimming removed 2 bases at V and 1 base at J, with 11 bases between. In nucleotides, the CDR3 is TGTGCTAGTGGTTTGATTTTGGGCAGGAACACTGAAGCTTTCTTT. This encodes CASGLILGRNTEAFF.

The chain carries TRBV5-1 and TRBJ2-3; the D gene is possibly TRBD1 (6 bases). Deletions cut 0 bases from V and 4 bases from J, with 12 bases between. The CDR3 is 15 residues long. Germline CDR1 and CDR2: SGHRS and YFSETQ. The CDR3 loop is CASSLAARGSDTQYF. CDR3 coding DNA: TGCGCCAGCAGCTTGGCCGCCAGGGGATCAGATACGCAGTATTTT.

The chain joins TRBV4-2 to TRBJ2-2, with no clear D. Deletions cut 0 bases from V and 4 bases from J, with 6 bases between. The CDR3 is made up of 14 amino acids. CDR1 is LGHNA, CDR2 YNFKEQ, per germline. The CDR3 reads CASSQEAATGELFF. The CDR3 DNA sequence: TGTGCCAGCAGCCAAGAAGCTGCCACCGGGGAGCTGTTTTTT.

The chain combines TRBV9 with TRBJ1-6, with TRBD1 as a possible D gene (5 bases). V was trimmed by 4 bases and J by 7 bases, leaving 15 bases between them. CDR3 length: 15 amino acids. The germline V gene encodes CDR1 SGDLS and CDR2 YYNGEE. The CDR3 loop is CASSPRGGVNSPLHF. The DNA of the CDR3 is TGTGCCAGCAGCCCCAGAGGAGGGGTAAATTCACCCCTCCACTTT.

The genes are TRBV19 and TRBJ2-4; 9 nucleotides agree with TRBD1. The V gene's germline CDR1 is LNHDA and CDR2 SQIVND (reference sequence). With V trimmed by 6 bases and J by 7 bases, 4 bases remained unmatched. This CDR3 has 13 amino acids. The CDR3: CASRNRGPNIQYF. In nucleotides, the CDR3 is TGTGCCAGTAGAAACAGGGGGCCCAACATTCAGTACTTC.

Only one count was recorded for this clone. The rearrangement links TRBV14 to TRBJ2-5, with 7 bases fitting TRBD2. The length of the CDR3 is 17 residues. The germline V gene has CDR1 SGHDN and CDR2 FVKESK. V lost 4 bases to trimming and J lost 4 bases; unmatched junction nucleotides: 15. DNA for the CDR3: TGTGCCAGCAGCCCAATGGGGGGACTATTTGGAGGAGAGACCCAGTACTTC. This translates into CASSPMGGLFGGETQYF. The full variable domain, rest sourced from reference TRBV14 and TRBJ2-5, is EAGVTQFPSHSVIEKGQTVTLRCDPISGHDNLYWYRRVMGKEIKFLLHFVKESKQDESGMPNNRFLAERTGGTYSTLKVQPAELEDSGVYFCASSPMGGLFGGETQYFGPGTRLLVL.

The rearrangement links TRBV7-8 to TRBJ1-2, with D perhaps matching TRBD1 (5 bases). CDR3 length: 12 amino acids. Germline V lookup: CDR1 SGHVS, CDR2 FQNEAQ. V gave up 5 bases and J gave up 2 bases, with 6 bases separating them. The CDR3 DNA follows: TGTGCCAGCAGCCCAGGGAACTATGGCTACACCTTC. Residues: CASSPGNYGYTF.

The chain links TRBV4-3 to TRBJ1-2; TRBD1 is a possible D gene (6 bases). CDR3 length: 14 residues. The germline CDR1 and CDR2 sequences are LGHNA and YSLEER. Trimming stripped 2 bases from V and 4 bases from J, with 11 bases between. DNA for the CDR3: TGCGCCAGCAGCCAATACGGACAGCTCTATGGCTACACCTTC. Translating it yields CASSQYGQLYGYTF.

This clone was seen just once. The rearrangement uses TRBV11-3 and TRBJ2-1, with TRBD2 identical over 7 bases. This CDR3 is built from 16 residues. In germline, CDR1 is SGHNT, CDR2 YENEEA. Trimming took 3 bases from V and 1 from J; bases not matched to a gene: 6. This chain's CDR3 is CASSFQSGVSYNEQFF. The CDR3 DNA follows: TGTGCCAGCAGCTTCCAAAGCGGGGTATCCTACAATGAGCAGTTCTTC.

The chain recombines TRBV12-3 or TRBV12-4 with TRBJ1-6, with 8 bases that match TRBD1. V dropped 9 bases and J dropped 7; count of bases not matched to a gene: 5. This CDR3 spans 13 amino acids. Here the CDR3 reads CASCRQGNSPLHF. In DNA form, the CDR3 reads TGTGCCAGTTGCAGACAGGGGAATTCACCCCTCCACTTT.

The chain combines TRBV3-1 (or the pseudogene TRBV3-2) with TRBJ2-1; no firm D call. Germline V gives CDR1 LGHDT, CDR2 YNNKEL (reference sequence). The CDR3 totals 13 residues. Trimming cost V 6 bases and J 0 bases, with 6 bases left between them. In DNA, the CDR3 is TGTGCCAGCAGAACGAGCTCCTACAATGAGCAGTTCTTC. As protein: CASRTSSYNEQFF.

The rearrangement uses TRBV28 and TRBJ1-5; possibly TRBD1 for D (5 bases). There are 15 residues in the CDR3. Germline V gene sequence: CDR1 MDHEN, CDR2 SYDVKM. V lost 3 bases and J 0 bases, leaving 9 bases between the germline ends. The CDR3 sequence is CASSFGGVSNQPQHF. CDR3 in DNA: TGTGCCAGCAGTTTTGGGGGGGTTAGCAATCAGCCCCAGCATTTT.

This clone was picked up a small number of times. The rearrangement links TRBV7-2 to TRBJ1-5; 9 positions match TRBD1. The V gene's germline CDR1 is SGHTA and CDR2 FQGNSA. Trimming at V came to 5 bases and at J to 5 bases, leaving 7 bases not matched to a gene. CDR3 size: 15 residues. As DNA, the CDR3 is TGTGCCAGCAGCCCAACAGGGGGCTCTTATCAGCCCCAGCATTTT. It is translated as CASSPTGGSYQPQHF.